Each of the 19 T cell receptor beta chains below was sequenced from the same sample in a study of shared T cell receptors in the human thymus. Data came from immunoSEQ multiplex PCR; TCRdb stores just in-frame clones and leaves some out. The table lists about 660,000 clones, 70% to 90% of them singletons. This same sample was also part of a study on human thymus T cells.

The sequenced material came from thymocytes. These receptors were taken from a boy in the first two years of life with a congenital heart defect.

V and J are TRBV11-2 and TRBJ1-1, with D maybe TRBD1 (6 bases). The V gene's germline CDR1 is SGHAT and CDR2 FQNNGV. Trimming left V 4 bases short and J 7 bases short, with 10 bases between. The CDR3 is 12 amino acids. In DNA, the CDR3 is TGTGCCAGCAGCTCCCCGGACAGTGAAGCTTTCTTT. Encoded protein: CASSSPDSEAFF.

The chain carries TRBV10-3 and TRBJ2-5, with 8 bases aligning to TRBD2. This CDR3 region has 17 residues. V was clipped by 2 bases and J by 2 bases; unmatched bases: 10. Germline CDR1 is ENHRY and CDR2 is SYGVKD. The CDR3 reads CAISESSGTRGQETQYF. The CDR3 nucleotides read TGTGCCATCAGTGAGAGCTCCGGGACTAGGGGGCAAGAGACCCAGTACTTC.

The chain uses TRBV18 and TRBJ2-7; TRBD2 is a possible D gene (6 bases). The ends were cut back, 3 bases at V and 9 bases at J, with 42 bases in the middle. The CDR3 contains 22 residues. CDR1 is KGHSH, CDR2 LQKENI, per germline. As DNA, the CDR3 is TGTGCCAGCTCACCCCTAGGAGGTCAGGGTACGACTAGTAGCGACTACCTTCGGGGGCAGTACTTC. Its translation is CASSPLGGQGTTSSDYLRGQYF.

This clone was seen once. The V call is TRBV21-1, the J call TRBJ2-3; the table gives TRBD2 as D, unverified against the DNA. TRBV21-1 is assigned pseudogene status. This CDR3 contains 16 residues. CDR3 nucleotide sequence: TGTGCCAGCACCGACCGACTAGCGGATGACTTGGATACGCAGTATTTT. Its translation is CASTDRLADDLDTQYF.

This chain connects TRBV7-8 to TRBJ2-3; D perhaps matches TRBD1 (5 bases). Germline values: CDR1 SGHVS, CDR2 FQNEAQ. V was pared by 5 bases and J by 8 bases, with 20 bases between. The CDR3 consists of 15 residues. The DNA for the CDR3 is TGTGCCAGCAGCCAGGTAGCAGGGCGTAGTGGTACGCAGTATTTT. Translating gives CASSQVAGRSGTQYF.

The chain links TRBV18 to TRBJ2-7, with D possibly TRBD2 on 5 matching bases. Trimming took 2 bases from V and 2 from J, leaving 13 bases between them. CDR3 length: 15 residues. Germline V gene lookup returns CDR1 KGHSH and CDR2 LQKENI. CDR3 DNA: TGTGCCAGCTCACCAGAGAGGGCGGAGGCCTACGAGCAGTACTTC. It yields the protein CASSPERAEAYEQYF.

This sequence joins TRBV15 and TRBJ2-7; 7 bases are shared with TRBD1. The V and J ends lost 1 base and 2 bases, in that order; junction bases with no gene match: 8. CDR1 and CDR2 (germline): LNHNV, YYDKDF (reference sequence). There are 16 residues in the CDR3. CDR3: CATSRAAGQEPYEQYF. The CDR3 nucleotides are TGTGCCACCAGCAGAGCCGCCGGACAGGAGCCCTACGAGCAGTACTTC. The full variable domain, with the rest looked up from reference TRBV15 and TRBJ2-7, is DAMVIQNPRYQVTQFGKPVTLSCSQTLNHNVMYWYQQKSSQAPKLLFHYYDKDFNNEADTPDNFQSRRPNTSFCFLDIRSPGLGDTAMYLCATSRAAGQEPYEQYFGPGTRLTVT.

The chain combines TRBV13 with TRBJ2-1; TRBD2 aligns across 14 bases. The germline V gene has CDR1 PRHDT and CDR2 FYEKMQ (reference sequence). This CDR3 is 18 amino acids long. Unmatched junction bases numbered 12, after V lost 4 bases and J lost 7 bases. The CDR3, as DNA: TGTGCCAGCAGCTCGACTAGCGGGAGGGCCCCCACGGCAAATGAGCAGTTCTTC. This gives the protein CASSSTSGRAPTANEQFF.

The gene calls are TRBV27 and TRBJ2-3, with D possibly TRBD2 on 5 matching bases. Deletions cut 4 bases from V and 11 bases from J, with 19 bases between. The germline gives CDR1 MNHEY, CDR2 SMNVEV (reference sequence). There are 14 residues in the CDR3. CDR3 nucleotide sequence: TGTGCCAGCAGTTCTGTAGCGACTTACACCGAGCAGTATTTT. This encodes CASSSVATYTEQYF.

This clone was seen a single time. CDR3 residues: CASSLARGENQPQHF. DNA for the CDR3: TGTGCCAGCAGCTTAGCGCGGGGGGAGAATCAGCCCCAGCATTTT. The V and J genes are TRBV7-2 and TRBJ1-5; tentatively, D is TRBD1 (5 bases). Trimming left V 0 bases short and J 4 bases short, with 10 bases between. Germline V gene data show CDR1 as SGHTA and CDR2 as FQGNSA. The CDR3 is 15 residues long.

J is TRBJ1-5 and V is TRBV6-5, with 10 bases matching TRBD1. V shed 0 bases, J shed 7 bases, and the junction held 3 bases outside the gene matches. Per germline, CDR1 MNHEY and CDR2 SVGAGI. This CDR3 is 15 amino acids long. The DNA for the CDR3 is TGTGCCAGCAGTTACTCGACAGGGGGCAGGCAGCCCCAGCATTTT. Its translation is CASSYSTGGRQPQHF.

The rearrangement uses TRBV6-5 and TRBJ2-7; D may be TRBD2 (6 bases). CDR1 is MNHEY and CDR2 is SVGAGI in the germline V gene. Trimming stripped 10 bases from V and 0 bases from J, with 16 bases between. This CDR3 spans 14 amino acids. This CDR3 is CATLGGAYSYEQYF. In DNA, the CDR3 is TGTGCCACCTTGGGGGGAGCCTACTCCTACGAGCAGTACTTC.

The J gene is TRBJ2-1, the V gene TRBV2; 13 nucleotides match TRBD2. This CDR3 contains 19 residues. CDR1 is SNHLY, CDR2 FYNNEI, per germline. J was trimmed by 7 bases and V by 7 bases; bases with no gene match: 19. As DNA, the CDR3 is TGTGCCAGCAATAGACGGGGAGAGGTGGGGACTAGCGGGACGAATGAGCAGTTCTTC. Protein sequence: CASNRRGEVGTSGTNEQFF. Filled out from reference TRBV2 and TRBJ2-1, the complete variable domain reads EPEVTQTPSHQVTQMGQEVILRCVPISNHLYFYWYRQILGQKVEFLVSFYNNEISEKSEIFDDQFSVERPDGSNFTLKIRSTKLEDSAMYFCASNRRGEVGTSGTNEQFFGPGTRLTVL.

The chain has TRBV7-6 and TRBJ2-3; 7 nucleotides align to TRBD2. The CDR3 is made up of 16 amino acids. With V trimmed by 5 bases and J by 4 bases, 12 bases remained unmatched. Germline V CDR1 and CDR2: SGHVS, FNYEAQ. The CDR3 loop is CASSRLGGGPSDTQYF. CDR3 DNA sequence: TGTGCCAGCAGCCGCCTCGGGGGAGGGCCGTCAGATACGCAGTATTTT.

The V and J genes are TRBV27 and TRBJ2-7; no definite D call. The V and J ends lost 0 bases and 0 bases respectively, with 9 bases between them. CDR3 size: 15 residues. In germline, CDR1 is MNHEY, CDR2 SMNVEV (reference sequence). CDR3 nucleotides: TGTGCCAGCAGTTTATCCACAGTGACCTCCTACGAGCAGTACTTC. Translated, it gives CASSLSTVTSYEQYF.

The chain combines TRBV5-1 with TRBJ2-4, with a tentative D call TRBD1 (6 bases). This CDR3 spans 17 amino acids. V dropped 5 bases and J dropped 0 bases, with 18 bases sitting between them. Germline loops: CDR1 SGHRS, CDR2 YFSETQ. CDR3 in DNA: TGCGCCAGCAGACCCACCGGGACAAAGATAGCCAAAAACATTCAGTACTTC. Protein product: CASRPTGTKIAKNIQYF.

V and J are TRBV5-1 and TRBJ1-5; 7 bases agree with TRBD1. This CDR3 region has 14 residues. From germline, CDR1 is SGHRS and CDR2 YFSETQ. J lost 3 bases, V lost 3 bases, and 3 bases had no gene match. CDR3 in amino acids: CASSSGTDNQPQHF. For the CDR3, the DNA is TGCGCCAGCAGCTCCGGGACAGACAATCAGCCCCAGCATTTT.

The gene calls are TRBV11-2 and TRBJ2-5, with no clear D. Trimming took 3 bases from V and 7 from J, leaving 6 bases between them. The CDR3 is 11 residues long. The germline V gene encodes CDR1 SGHAT and CDR2 FQNNGV. The DNA for the CDR3 is TGTGCCAGCAGCTTTAGAGGGACCCAGTACTTC. Protein product: CASSFRGTQYF. Drawing the rest from reference TRBV11-2 and TRBJ2-5, the complete variable domain is EAGVAQSPRYKIIEKRQSVAFWCNPISGHATLYWYQQILGQGPKLLIQFQNNGVVDDSQLPKDRFSAERLKGVDSTLKIQPAKLEDSAVYLCASSFRGTQYFGPGTRLLVL.

The V and J genes are TRBV10-2 and TRBJ1-1; 10 nucleotides line up with TRBD1. The J segment lost 1 base and the V segment lost 4 bases, leaving 3 bases of the junction unmatched. CDR3 size: 15 residues. Germline-derived CDR1 and CDR2 are WSHSY and SAAADI. This chain's CDR3 is CASSADRGRNTEAFF. The CDR3 DNA reads as TGCGCCAGCAGTGCGGACAGGGGGAGGAACACTGAAGCTTTCTTT.